Listed below are T cell receptor beta chains from one sample, sequenced in a study of low-dose radiotherapy and immunotherapy resistance in tumors. From the reads, TCRdb called clonotypes with MiXCR, one entry per CDR3 protein. The data show under 90,000 distinct CDR3 sequences, roughly 30% seen once. The sequenced sample was PBMCs, obtained before treatment. These receptor sequences come from a female donor with ovarian cancer. Each CDR3 is given with its conserved first and last residue. Size is stated for part of the rows, as once, few or many counts, or as a class when the clone is expanded.

j_call: TRBJ2-3
clone_size: many
v_call: TRBV6-6
cdr3_aa: CASSSLSGSTDTQYF

j_call: TRBJ2-7
clone_size: many
v_call: TRBV11-3
cdr3_aa: CASSSFRDREFYEQYF

j_call: TRBJ2-5
clone_size: many
v_call: TRBV28
cdr3_aa: CASSLIGREETQYF

j_call: TRBJ2-2
clone_size: many
v_call: TRBV5-4
cdr3_aa: CASSSSRTGELFF

j_call: TRBJ2-3
clone_size: once
v_call: TRBV28
cdr3_aa: CASPPGRWSTDTQYF

j_call: TRBJ2-1
clone_size: NA
v_call: TRBV5-5
cdr3_aa: CASSLVLGLAYNEQFF

j_call: TRBJ2-2
clone_size: once
v_call: TRBV2
cdr3_aa: CASSPTSGRRAGELFF

j_call: TRBJ2-5
clone_size: many
v_call: TRBV20-1
cdr3_aa: CSAKTGTGAPSGTLRDQYF

j_call: TRBJ2-2
clone_size: NA
v_call: TRBV6-2/TRBV6-3
cdr3_aa: CASSSGTGNTGELFF

j_call: TRBJ2-7
clone_size: many
v_call: TRBV28
cdr3_aa: CASRSGGEQYF

j_call: TRBJ1-1
clone_size: many
v_call: TRBV5-1
cdr3_aa: CASSPVDRTGSTEAFF

j_call: TRBJ2-7
clone_size: few
v_call: TRBV24-1
cdr3_aa: CATSGEGAVHEQYF

j_call: TRBJ2-1
clone_size: many
v_call: TRBV3-1
cdr3_aa: CASSQDLSSYNEQFF

j_call: TRBJ1-5
clone_size: NA
v_call: TRBV3-1
cdr3_aa: CASSHSSGGYNQPQHF

j_call: TRBJ2-7
clone_size: many
v_call: TRBV25-1
cdr3_aa: CASSGLHEQYF

j_call: TRBJ2-2
clone_size: many
v_call: TRBV6-2/TRBV6-3
cdr3_aa: CASRRTGGNTGELFF

j_call: TRBJ2-7
clone_size: many
v_call: TRBV18
cdr3_aa: CASFGPSYEQYF

j_call: TRBJ2-5
clone_size: many
v_call: TRBV28
cdr3_aa: CASSLGREETQYF

j_call: TRBJ2-3
clone_size: NA
v_call: TRBV18
cdr3_aa: CASSPVVAGGTDTQYF

j_call: TRBJ1-5
clone_size: many
v_call: TRBV12-3/TRBV12-4
cdr3_aa: CASSLGHPPGQPQHF

j_call: TRBJ2-3
clone_size: many
v_call: TRBV28
cdr3_aa: CASEYRGSADTQYF

j_call: TRBJ1-1
clone_size: many
v_call: TRBV11-2
cdr3_aa: CASSLIGAEAFF

j_call: TRBJ2-7
clone_size: NA
v_call: TRBV5-5
cdr3_aa: CASSAGALAGSYEQYF

j_call: TRBJ2-1
clone_size: many
v_call: TRBV12-3/TRBV12-4
cdr3_aa: CASSFSGRAGNEQFF

j_call: TRBJ1-6
clone_size: NA
v_call: TRBV19
cdr3_aa: CASSTGQGGPPLHF

j_call: TRBJ2-1
clone_size: NA
v_call: TRBV7-9
cdr3_aa: CASSNYYNEQFF

j_call: TRBJ2-1
clone_size: many
v_call: TRBV7-9
cdr3_aa: CASSPRTSGRNEQFF

j_call: TRBJ1-6
clone_size: NA
v_call: TRBV28
cdr3_aa: CASSSGPKNSPLHF

j_call: TRBJ2-2
clone_size: many
v_call: TRBV5-1
cdr3_aa: CASTPSGGTGELFF

j_call: TRBJ2-1
clone_size: many
v_call: TRBV19
cdr3_aa: CASSGSGRVSYNEQFF

j_call: TRBJ1-5
clone_size: many
v_call: TRBV7-9
cdr3_aa: CASSHQGNNQPQHF

j_call: TRBJ1-6
clone_size: many
v_call: TRBV12-3/TRBV12-4
cdr3_aa: CASSPTGRNSPLHF

j_call: TRBJ1-1
clone_size: many
v_call: TRBV3-1
cdr3_aa: CASSQAGEADEAFF

j_call: TRBJ1-2
clone_size: NA
v_call: TRBV24-1
cdr3_aa: CATSDPRSGVGGYTF

j_call: TRBJ2-1
clone_size: NA
v_call: TRBV11-1
cdr3_aa: CASSFRAPTGQGYNEQFF

j_call: TRBJ1-5
clone_size: many
v_call: TRBV2
cdr3_aa: CASTDRALNQPQHF